The sequence of this T cell receptor (beta chain) was determined in a study of T-cell reconstitution after alpha-beta-depleted transplantation in children. Findings and caveats of the study: Recipient T cells and thymic progenitors that survived were the source of the high TCRbeta diversity seen at day 60 in some patients.

Details on this clonotype: No antigen is known for it.

This CDR3 has 14 amino acids. CDR1 is DFQATT and CDR2 is SNEGSKA in the germline V gene (reference sequence). Germline trimming cut 5 bases from V and 3 bases from J; bases unmatched to any gene: 6. TCRbeta library preparation incorporated unique molecular identifiers. TCRdb recomputed calls from the PCR reads with MiXCR, one row per CDR3 protein. The sample has fewer than 550,000 distinct CDR3 sequences, 15% to 20% seen once. The chain recombines TRBV20-1 with TRBJ2-1, with TRBD2 matching 8 bases. This receptor was taken from a boy younger than two who had a stem cell transplant for Wiskott-Aldrich syndrome, so the T cells may come from the graft donor. The sample was PBMCs, mostly from graft donor cells, taken 360 days after TCRalphabeta/CD19-depleted stem cell transplant. The CDR3 region is CSAVSGAIYNEQFF. The CDR3 nucleotides read TGCAGTGCTGTTAGCGGGGCGATCTACAATGAGCAGTTCTTC.